This record concerns one T cell receptor beta chain sequence. Its antigen specificity is not known. Base quality data are lacking; no much larger clone is found one base away. Library preparation was by the immunoSEQ multiplex PCR assay. As stored in TCRdb, this immuneACCESS dataset retains in-frame rearrangements with V and J assigned. A fraction of the clones does not appear; measured against another copy, unresolved V genes explain less than half of the discrepancy, and the remainder lacks a known reason. The sample has approximately 82,000 clones on record, about nine tenths of them singletons. 0.3% to 0.45% of the sample is held by the ten biggest clonotypes. The germline V end is reduced by 1 base and the J end by 2 bases; junction bases left unmatched: 5. From its cysteine to its phenylalanine, the CDR3 spans 15 amino acids. The retained sequence is limited to the CDR3, 45 bases, with the frame set at the first base. The CDR1 and CDR2 encoded by the germline V gene (reference sequence) are SGHNT and YYREEE.

The data originate from a study of technical replicates of blood from several donors (dated by TCRdb to the late 2010s). The sequenced sample was T cells isolated from PBMCs. The TCR comes from a human donor in good health. Some clones in this sample may be carry-over from other donors' samples. The chain uses TRBV5-4 and TRBJ2-5; the junction holds 7 bases that match TRBD2. The DNA is as follows: TGTGCCAGCAGCTTGTCGGCGGGAGTGCAAGAGACCCAGTACTTC. Its translation is CASSLSAGVQETQYF. The CDR3 plus the reference TRBV5-4 and TRBJ2-5 genes for the other parts give the full variable domain: ETGVTQSPTHLIKTRGQQVTLRCSSQSGHNTVSWYQQALGQGPQFIFQYYREEENGRGNFPPRFSGLQFPNYSSELNVNALELDDSALYLCASSLSAGVQETQYFGPGTRLLVL.